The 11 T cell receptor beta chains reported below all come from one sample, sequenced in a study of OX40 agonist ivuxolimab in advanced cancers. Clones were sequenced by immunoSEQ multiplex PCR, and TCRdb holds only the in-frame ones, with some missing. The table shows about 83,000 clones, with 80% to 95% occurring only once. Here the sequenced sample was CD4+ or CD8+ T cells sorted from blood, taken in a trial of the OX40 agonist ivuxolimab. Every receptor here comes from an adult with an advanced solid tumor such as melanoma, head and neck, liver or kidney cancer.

CDR3 coding DNA: TGTGCCAGCAGTTTAATGGGGTCCGTGGCCCAGCATTTT. Its protein is CASSLMGSVAQHF. The chain has TRBV27 and TRBJ1-5; D gene ambiguous. Germline V gives CDR1 MNHEY, CDR2 SMNVEV (reference sequence). This CDR3 has 13 residues. Trimming took off 2 bases at V and 11 bases at J, with 13 bases between the two ends.

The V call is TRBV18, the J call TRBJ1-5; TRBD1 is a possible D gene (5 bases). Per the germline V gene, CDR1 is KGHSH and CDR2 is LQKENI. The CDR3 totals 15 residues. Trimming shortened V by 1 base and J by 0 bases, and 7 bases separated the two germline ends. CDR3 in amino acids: CASSPQGNSNQPQHF. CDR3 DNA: TGTGCCAGCTCACCACAGGGGAATAGCAATCAGCCCCAGCATTTT.

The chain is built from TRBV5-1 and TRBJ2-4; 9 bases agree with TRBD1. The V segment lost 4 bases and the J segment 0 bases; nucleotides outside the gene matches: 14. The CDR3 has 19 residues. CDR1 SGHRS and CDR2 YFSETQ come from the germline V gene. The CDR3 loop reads CASSDALKDRGLAKNIQYF. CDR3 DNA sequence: TGCGCCAGCAGCGACGCGCTAAAGGACAGGGGCCTAGCCAAAAACATTCAGTACTTC.

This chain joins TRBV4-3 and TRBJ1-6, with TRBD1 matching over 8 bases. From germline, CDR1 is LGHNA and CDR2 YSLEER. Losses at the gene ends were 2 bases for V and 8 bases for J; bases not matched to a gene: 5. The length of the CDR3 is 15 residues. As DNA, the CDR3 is TGCGCCAGCAGCCAACCGGACAGGGAATATTCACCCCTCCACTTT. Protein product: CASSQPDREYSPLHF.

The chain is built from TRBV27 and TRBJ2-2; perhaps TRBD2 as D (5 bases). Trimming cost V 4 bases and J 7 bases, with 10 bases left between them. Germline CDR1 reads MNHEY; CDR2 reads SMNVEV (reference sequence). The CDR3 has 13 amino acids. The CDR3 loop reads CASSWLAVGELFF. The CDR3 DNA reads TGTGCCAGCAGTTGGCTAGCAGTCGGGGAGCTGTTTTTT.

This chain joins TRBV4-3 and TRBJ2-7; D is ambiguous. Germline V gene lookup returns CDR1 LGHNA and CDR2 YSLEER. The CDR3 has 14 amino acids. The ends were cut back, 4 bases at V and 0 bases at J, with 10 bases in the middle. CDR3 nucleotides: TGCGCCAGCAGCCCCGCGGTGAGCTCCTACGAGCAGTACTTC. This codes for CASSPAVSSYEQYF.

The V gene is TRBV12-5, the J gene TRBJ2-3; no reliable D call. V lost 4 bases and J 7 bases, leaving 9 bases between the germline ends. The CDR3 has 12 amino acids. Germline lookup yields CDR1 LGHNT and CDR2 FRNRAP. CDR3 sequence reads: CASGSSQNTQYF. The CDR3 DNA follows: TGTGCTAGTGGTTCGTCCCAAAATACGCAGTATTTT.

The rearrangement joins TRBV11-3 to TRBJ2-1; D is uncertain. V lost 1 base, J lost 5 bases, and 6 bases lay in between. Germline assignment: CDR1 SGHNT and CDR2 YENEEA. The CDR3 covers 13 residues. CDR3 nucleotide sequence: TGTGCCAGCAGCTTAGTTTCAAACAATGAGCAGTTCTTC. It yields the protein CASSLVSNNEQFF.

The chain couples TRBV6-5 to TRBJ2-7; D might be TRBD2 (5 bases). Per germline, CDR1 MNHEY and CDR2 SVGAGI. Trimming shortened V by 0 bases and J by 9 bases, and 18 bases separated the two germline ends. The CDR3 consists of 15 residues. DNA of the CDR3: TGTGCCAGCAGTTACTCTCTCGAGGCTCCTCGGGGGCAGTACTTC. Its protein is CASSYSLEAPRGQYF.

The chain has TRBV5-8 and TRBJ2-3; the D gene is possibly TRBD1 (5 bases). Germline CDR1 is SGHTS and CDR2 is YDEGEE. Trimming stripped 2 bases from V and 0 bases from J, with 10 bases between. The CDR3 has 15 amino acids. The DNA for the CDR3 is TGTGCCAGCAGCTTCGACAGCGTAAGCACAGATACGCAGTATTTT. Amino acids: CASSFDSVSTDTQYF.

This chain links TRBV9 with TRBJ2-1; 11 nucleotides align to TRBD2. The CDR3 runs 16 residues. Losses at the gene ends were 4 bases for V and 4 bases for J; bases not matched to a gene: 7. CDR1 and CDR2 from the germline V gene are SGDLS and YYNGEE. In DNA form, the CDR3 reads TGTGCCAGCAGCAAAGGGACTAGCGGTACGTACAATGAGCAGTTCTTC. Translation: CASSKGTSGTYNEQFF.